This T cell receptor beta chain was recovered during a study of blood T cells in healthy people across ages. Study-level findings and limits: As age increased, TCR beta diversity per million T cells fell in a roughly linear fashion.

Donors were systemically healthy Caucasian individuals from Russia aged 6 to 90 years. Of note for this clonotype: Its antigen remains unknown.

A second PCR, run for about 6 to 11 cycles, used a sample-barcoded 5' primer plus a J-beta primer mix. A single record per CDR3 protein comes from TCRdb applying MiXCR to the 5' RACE reads. The table lists more than 1,000,000 distinct CDR3 sequences, roughly 24% of them singletons, with approximately 0.7% in the top ten. From germline, CDR1 is SGHRS and CDR2 YFSETQ. The CDR3 runs 13 residues. V shed 8 bases, J shed 5 bases, and the junction held 8 bases outside the gene matches. This same sample was also taken into another study, of T cells of mothers and their children. From that report: It was through the M1S primer of the second PCR that sample barcodes and 2-4 random nucleotides were added.

This chain joins TRBV5-1 and TRBJ2-5; 8 bases agree with TRBD1. The origin of this receptor is a girl aged 2-15 years in good health. Sample: blood. This chain's CDR3 is CASPFDRGETQYF. CDR3 nucleotide sequence: TGCGCCAGTCCATTCGACAGGGGCGAGACCCAGTACTTC.